The present T cell receptor beta chain was sequenced within a study of T-cell reconstitution after alpha-beta-depleted transplantation in children. This clonotype was found a few times. The CDR3 is 14 amino acids. Deletions cut 1 base from V and 3 bases from J, with 10 bases between. The germline V gene encodes CDR1 SGHTA and CDR2 FQGTGA. The library targeted TCRbeta and was prepared with unique molecular identifiers. One entry per CDR3 protein results from TCRdb running MiXCR on the PCR reads. This table has a few hundred thousand distinct CDR3 sequences, approximately 10% appearing once. This TCR derives from a human donor who donated a stem cell graft to a child with acute lymphoblastic leukemia. The chain is built from TRBV7-3 and TRBJ2-7; D is perhaps TRBD2 (5 bases). The source material was PBMCs from the stem cell graft donor, sampled from the stem cell graft. In DNA form, the CDR3 reads TGTGCCAGCAGCTTAAGTCAGACTAACTACGAGCAGTACTTC. This translates into CASSLSQTNYEQYF.